Listed below are T cell receptor beta chains from one sample, sequenced in a study of blood T cell repertoires in COVID-19. The assay was immunoSEQ multiplex PCR, and TCRdb's table has in-frame clones only and misses some. Of 200,000 to 300,000 clones listed, less than 90% are singletons. Sequenced material: peripheral blood. Source of these receptors: a man aged 55 to 70 with acute or convalescent COVID-19. Both conserved end residues are part of each CDR3. The order of the fields is clone size, D gene, V gene, J gene, CDR3 protein, CDR3 DNA. D genes are given only for firm matches. Where a row states a size, it is once, few, many or the class of an expanded clone; other rows omit it.

abundance: .
d_gene: .
v_gene: TRBV5-4
j_gene: TRBJ2-5
CDR3aa: CASSLAGREETQYF
CDR3nt: TGTGCCAGCAGCTTGGCCGGCAGGGAAGAGACCCAGTACTTC

abundance: .
d_gene: TRBD2
v_gene: TRBV7-6
j_gene: TRBJ2-3
CDR3aa: CASSPLAGGPYNTQYF
CDR3nt: TGTGCCAGCAGCCCCCTAGCGGGAGGGCCTTATAATACGCAGTATTTT

abundance: few
d_gene: .
v_gene: TRBV7-9
j_gene: TRBJ1-5
CDR3aa: CASSSSFGEGNQPQHF
CDR3nt: TGTGCCAGCAGCTCCTCCTTTGGGGAGGGCAATCAGCCCCAGCATTTT

abundance: .
d_gene: .
v_gene: TRBV7-2
j_gene: TRBJ2-5
CDR3aa: CASSLGGGKETQYF
CDR3nt: TGTGCCAGCAGCTTAGGAGGGGGAAAAGAGACCCAGTACTTC

abundance: .
d_gene: TRBD2
v_gene: TRBV11-2
j_gene: TRBJ2-1
CDR3aa: CASSELAGSYNEQFF
CDR3nt: TGTGCCAGCAGCGAACTAGCGGGGTCCTACAATGAGCAGTTCTTC

abundance: .
d_gene: .
v_gene: TRBV27
j_gene: TRBJ1-1
CDR3aa: CASSLGRGTEAFF
CDR3nt: TGTGCCAGCAGTTTAGGCCGCGGCACTGAAGCTTTCTTT

abundance: .
d_gene: TRBD2
v_gene: TRBV6-5
j_gene: TRBJ2-4
CDR3aa: CASNLGRGGQNIQYF
CDR3nt: TGTGCCAGCAACCTAGGGAGGGGTGGCCAAAACATTCAGTACTTC

abundance: .
d_gene: TRBD2
v_gene: TRBV7-2
j_gene: TRBJ2-7
CDR3aa: CASSLETSVPHEQYF
CDR3nt: TGTGCCAGCAGCTTGGAGACTAGCGTCCCCCACGAGCAGTACTTC

abundance: once
d_gene: TRBD1
v_gene: TRBV10-3
j_gene: TRBJ1-2
CDR3aa: CAISQTGTDYGYTF
CDR3nt: TGTGCCATCAGTCAGACCGGGACAGATTATGGCTACACCTTC

abundance: .
d_gene: .
v_gene: TRBV29-1
j_gene: TRBJ2-7
CDR3aa: CSATGDEKRYF
CDR3nt: TGCAGCGCGACGGGGGACGAGAAAAGGTACTTC

abundance: .
d_gene: TRBD1
v_gene: TRBV6-5
j_gene: TRBJ2-7
CDR3aa: CASRIPGQGTYEQYF
CDR3nt: TGTGCCAGCAGGATTCCGGGACAGGGTACCTACGAGCAGTACTTC

abundance: .
d_gene: TRBD1
v_gene: TRBV18
j_gene: TRBJ1-3
CDR3aa: CASSRDRGRSGNTIYF
CDR3nt: TGTGCCAGCTCACGGGACAGGGGACGCTCTGGAAACACCATATATTTT

abundance: .
d_gene: .
v_gene: TRBV28
j_gene: TRBJ2-1
CDR3aa: CASSSGSHNEQFF
CDR3nt: TGTGCCAGCAGTTCAGGGTCGCACAATGAGCAGTTCTTC

abundance: .
d_gene: TRBD1
v_gene: TRBV28
j_gene: TRBJ1-2
CDR3aa: CASTDRNRGQFDYGYTF
CDR3nt: TGTGCCAGCACCGACAGGAACAGGGGGCAATTTGACTATGGCTACACCTTC

abundance: .
d_gene: .
v_gene: TRBV5-4
j_gene: TRBJ1-4
CDR3aa: CASSSNANEKLFF
CDR3nt: TGTGCCAGCAGCTCAAATGCTAATGAAAAACTGTTTTTT

abundance: .
d_gene: .
v_gene: TRBV24-1
j_gene: TRBJ2-1
CDR3aa: CATSDGGLQGSYNEQFF
CDR3nt: TGTGCCACCAGTGATGGGGGCCTCCAGGGATCCTACAATGAGCAGTTCTTC

abundance: .
d_gene: .
v_gene: TRBV7-9
j_gene: TRBJ1-2
CDR3aa: CASSEGGAKGYGYTF
CDR3nt: TGTGCCAGCAGCGAAGGGGGGGCAAAAGGCTATGGCTACACCTTC

abundance: .
d_gene: TRBD1
v_gene: TRBV19
j_gene: TRBJ2-1
CDR3aa: CASSLYRTGVGPQMKQFF
CDR3nt: TGTGCCAGTAGCCTTTATCGGACAGGAGTAGGGCCTCAAATGAAGCAGTTCTTC